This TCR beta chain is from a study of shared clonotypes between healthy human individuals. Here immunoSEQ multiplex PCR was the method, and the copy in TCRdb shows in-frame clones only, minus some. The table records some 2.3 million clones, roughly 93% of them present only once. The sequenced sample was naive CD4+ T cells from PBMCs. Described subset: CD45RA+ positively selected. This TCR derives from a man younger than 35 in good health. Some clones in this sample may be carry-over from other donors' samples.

The DNA of the CDR3 is TGTGCCAGCAGGGGACAGGGGCTTAACTATGGCTACACCTTC. Its protein product is CASRGQGLNYGYTF. This chain uses TRBV6-6 with TRBJ1-2; 10 bases match TRBD1. Germline V gene lookup returns CDR1 MNHNY and CDR2 SVGAGI (reference sequence). This CDR3 contains 14 residues. Losses at the gene ends were 6 bases for V and 1 base for J; bases not matched to a gene: 2.